The rows below give T cell receptor beta chains drawn from one sample of a study of shared clonotypes between healthy human individuals. The method was immunoSEQ multiplex PCR; TCRdb's version includes in-frame clones alone and lacks a portion of them. The sample has around 2,000,000 clones; around 93% are singletons. The specimen was naive CD8+ T cells from PBMCs. The receptors stem from a man between 18 and 35 years old in good health. Some clones in this sample may be carry-over from other donors' samples. Each CDR3 is given with its conserved first and last residue. The order of the fields is CDR3 DNA, CDR3 protein, clone size, J gene, V gene, CDR3 length, D gene. The D gene is left open where the match is weak. Rows give clone size only sometimes, using once, few, many, or a class for an expanded clone.

CDR3 DNA: TGTGCCAGCAGTAAAATCCCCTCGCTAGTGATGGGGACTTGGGTCGGGGAGCTGTTTTTT; CDR3 protein: CASSKIPSLVMGTWVGELFF; clone size: -; J gene: TRBJ2-2; V gene: TRBV27; CDR3 length: 20; D gene: -
CDR3 DNA: TGTGCCTGGTCGGAGGGGATATACGAGCAGTACTTC; CDR3 protein: CAWSEGIYEQYF; clone size: -; J gene: TRBJ2-7; V gene: TRBV30; CDR3 length: 12; D gene: -
CDR3 DNA: TGTGCCAGCAGCCCCCGGCCCCCTAGAGGCTACACCTTC; CDR3 protein: CASSPRPPRGYTF; clone size: -; J gene: TRBJ1-2; V gene: TRBV5-8; CDR3 length: 13; D gene: -
CDR3 DNA: TGTGCCAGCAGTGTCCTTCGGGACATAGTAACTTTCTTT; CDR3 protein: CASSVLRDIVTFF; clone size: -; J gene: TRBJ1-1; V gene: TRBV6-1; CDR3 length: 13; D gene: -
CDR3 DNA: TGTGCCAGCAGTGAAGCTCAGACAATGAGCCAAGAGACCCAGTACTTC; CDR3 protein: CASSEAQTMSQETQYF; clone size: -; J gene: TRBJ2-5; V gene: TRBV2; CDR3 length: 16; D gene: -
CDR3 DNA: TGTGCCAGCAGTCCCTGGCAAAATTCTGAAGCTTTCTTT; CDR3 protein: CASSPWQNSEAFF; clone size: -; J gene: TRBJ1-1; V gene: TRBV28; CDR3 length: 13; D gene: -
CDR3 DNA: TGTGCCAGCAGTCCCGGACAGGGGCCCCCCTATGGCTACACCTTC; CDR3 protein: CASSPGQGPPYGYTF; clone size: -; J gene: TRBJ1-2; V gene: TRBV6-5; CDR3 length: 15; D gene: TRBD1
CDR3 DNA: TGTGCCAGCGGGGGGCAAAACTCTGGGGCCAACGTCCTGACTTTC; CDR3 protein: CASGGQNSGANVLTF; clone size: -; J gene: TRBJ2-6; V gene: TRBV9; CDR3 length: 15; D gene: -
CDR3 DNA: TGCGCCAGCAGCTTTGGGAGTACCTACGAGCAGTACTTC; CDR3 protein: CASSFGSTYEQYF; clone size: -; J gene: TRBJ2-7; V gene: TRBV5-1; CDR3 length: 13; D gene: -
CDR3 DNA: TGTGCCACCAGCAGAGTAGGCTCTGGGGCCAACGTCCTGACTTTC; CDR3 protein: CATSRVGSGANVLTF; clone size: -; J gene: TRBJ2-6; V gene: TRBV15; CDR3 length: 15; D gene: -
CDR3 DNA: TGTGCCAGTAGTTCAGGACTAGCGGGAAGTGGGGCCGGGGAGCTGTTTTTT; CDR3 protein: CASSSGLAGSGAGELFF; clone size: -; J gene: TRBJ2-2; V gene: TRBV28; CDR3 length: 17; D gene: TRBD2
CDR3 DNA: TGTGCCAGCAGTGAAGTGGGGAGGGCAGATACGCAGTATTTT; CDR3 protein: CASSEVGRADTQYF; clone size: -; J gene: TRBJ2-3; V gene: TRBV6-4; CDR3 length: 14; D gene: TRBD2
CDR3 DNA: TGTGCCAGCAGTGAGCCCTACCTCAGCTCCTACGAGCAGTACTTC; CDR3 protein: CASSEPYLSSYEQYF; clone size: -; J gene: TRBJ2-7; V gene: TRBV6-1; CDR3 length: 15; D gene: -
CDR3 DNA: TGTGCCAGCAGTGAATACGCAGGGGGTTACGGTGAGCAGTTCTTC; CDR3 protein: CASSEYAGGYGEQFF; clone size: once; J gene: TRBJ2-1; V gene: TRBV25-1; CDR3 length: 15; D gene: TRBD1
CDR3 DNA: TGTGCCAGTATGGACTACCGGGACACCGGGGAGCTGTTTTTT; CDR3 protein: CASMDYRDTGELFF; clone size: -; J gene: TRBJ2-2; V gene: TRBV19; CDR3 length: 14; D gene: -
CDR3 DNA: TGCGCCAGCAGCCAAGGGGGGGGTCCCCTCCCCGGGGAGCTGTTTTTT; CDR3 protein: CASSQGGGPLPGELFF; clone size: -; J gene: TRBJ2-2; V gene: TRBV4-1; CDR3 length: 16; D gene: TRBD2
CDR3 DNA: TGTGCCAGCAGTGAAGCTAATCACAGGGGTACCGCCAATGAGCAGTTCTTC; CDR3 protein: CASSEANHRGTANEQFF; clone size: -; J gene: TRBJ2-1; V gene: TRBV2; CDR3 length: 17; D gene: TRBD1
CDR3 DNA: TGTGCCAGCAGCTTGGGGACGCGATCCGAGCAGTACTTC; CDR3 protein: CASSLGTRSEQYF; clone size: once; J gene: TRBJ2-7; V gene: TRBV7-2; CDR3 length: 13; D gene: -
CDR3 DNA: TGTGCCAGCAGTTACTTTGGTGCGGGCGAGCAGTACTTC; CDR3 protein: CASSYFGAGEQYF; clone size: -; J gene: TRBJ2-7; V gene: TRBV6-5; CDR3 length: 13; D gene: -
CDR3 DNA: TGTGCCAGCAGTTTAGATTCCCCCCATCAGCCCCAGCATTTT; CDR3 protein: CASSLDSPHQPQHF; clone size: -; J gene: TRBJ1-5; V gene: TRBV27; CDR3 length: 14; D gene: -
CDR3 DNA: TGTGCCAGCAGCTCCCGGACTGCCAGGGGGGATGAGACCCAGTACTTC; CDR3 protein: CASSSRTARGDETQYF; clone size: -; J gene: TRBJ2-5; V gene: TRBV7-9; CDR3 length: 16; D gene: -
CDR3 DNA: TGTGCCAGCAGTTTATCGCTAACAACTCAAGAGACCCAGTACTTC; CDR3 protein: CASSLSLTTQETQYF; clone size: -; J gene: TRBJ2-5; V gene: TRBV27; CDR3 length: 15; D gene: -
CDR3 DNA: TGTGCCAGCAGCTTGGTTATTGGGAGCCCTGGGGCCAACGTCCTGACTTTC; CDR3 protein: CASSLVIGSPGANVLTF; clone size: once; J gene: TRBJ2-6; V gene: TRBV11-2; CDR3 length: 17; D gene: -
CDR3 DNA: TGTGCCAGCAGTTTCTCCCCGGACAGGGAAGAATATAGCGGTGGCTACACCTTC; CDR3 protein: CASSFSPDREEYSGGYTF; clone size: -; J gene: TRBJ1-2; V gene: TRBV28; CDR3 length: 18; D gene: TRBD1
CDR3 DNA: TGTGCCAGCAGGCCTGGTACGGATACGCAGTATTTT; CDR3 protein: CASRPGTDTQYF; clone size: -; J gene: TRBJ2-3; V gene: TRBV7-9; CDR3 length: 12; D gene: -
CDR3 DNA: TGTGCCAGCAGTTCAACCGGCGGGAGGACATATTACGAGCAGTACTTC; CDR3 protein: CASSSTGGRTYYEQYF; clone size: -; J gene: TRBJ2-7; V gene: TRBV7-9; CDR3 length: 16; D gene: TRBD2
CDR3 DNA: TGTGCCAGCAGCCCGCAAAACGGGGATAGCACAGATACGCAGTATTTT; CDR3 protein: CASSPQNGDSTDTQYF; clone size: -; J gene: TRBJ2-3; V gene: TRBV7-9; CDR3 length: 16; D gene: -
CDR3 DNA: TGTGCCAGCAGCCCCCTGAGGGCAGGTACGCAGTATTTT; CDR3 protein: CASSPLRAGTQYF; clone size: -; J gene: TRBJ2-3; V gene: TRBV6-6; CDR3 length: 13; D gene: -
CDR3 DNA: TGTGCCAGCAGTGGGGACAGTTATAATGAAAAACTGTTTTTT; CDR3 protein: CASSGDSYNEKLFF; clone size: -; J gene: TRBJ1-4; V gene: TRBV25-1; CDR3 length: 14; D gene: TRBD1
CDR3 DNA: TGTGCCAGTAGTATCCGCTCAGATACGCAGTATTTT; CDR3 protein: CASSIRSDTQYF; clone size: -; J gene: TRBJ2-3; V gene: TRBV19; CDR3 length: 12; D gene: -
CDR3 DNA: TGTGCCAGCAGTTACGGGGCCCGAGAGACCCAGTACTTC; CDR3 protein: CASSYGARETQYF; clone size: -; J gene: TRBJ2-5; V gene: TRBV6-5; CDR3 length: 13; D gene: -
CDR3 DNA: TGTGCCAGCAGCTACCCCTTGGGGGAGGAAGGAGAGACCCAGTACTTC; CDR3 protein: CASSYPLGEEGETQYF; clone size: -; J gene: TRBJ2-5; V gene: TRBV7-9; CDR3 length: 16; D gene: -
CDR3 DNA: TGTGCCAGCAGCCCAAGCGGGAGAACCGGGGAGCTGTTTTTT; CDR3 protein: CASSPSGRTGELFF; clone size: -; J gene: TRBJ2-2; V gene: TRBV7-7; CDR3 length: 14; D gene: TRBD2
CDR3 DNA: TGTGCCACTGCGGGATGGGGCGCCCAGTACTTC; CDR3 protein: CATAGWGAQYF; clone size: -; J gene: TRBJ2-5; V gene: TRBV6-5; CDR3 length: 11; D gene: -
CDR3 DNA: TGTGCCAGCAGCTCTGGACAGTTCTACGAGCAGTACTTC; CDR3 protein: CASSSGQFYEQYF; clone size: -; J gene: TRBJ2-7; V gene: TRBV5-4; CDR3 length: 13; D gene: -
CDR3 DNA: TGTGCCAGCAGCCCCAATGGGCTAGCGGGAGTTAGGGAGACCCAGTACTTC; CDR3 protein: CASSPNGLAGVRETQYF; clone size: -; J gene: TRBJ2-5; V gene: TRBV13; CDR3 length: 17; D gene: TRBD2
CDR3 DNA: TGTGCCACCAGCAGAGATTTGGAGACAGGGGAGTATGAGCAGTTCTTC; CDR3 protein: CATSRDLETGEYEQFF; clone size: once; J gene: TRBJ2-1; V gene: TRBV15; CDR3 length: 16; D gene: TRBD1
CDR3 DNA: TGTGCCAGCAGCTTATTAGCGGGGGGCTCCCTCGCCAACAATGAGCAGTTCTTC; CDR3 protein: CASSLLAGGSLANNEQFF; clone size: once; J gene: TRBJ2-1; V gene: TRBV7-6; CDR3 length: 18; D gene: TRBD2
CDR3 DNA: TGTGCCAGCAGCTCCCGGGACCGGGACTACGAGCAGTACTTC; CDR3 protein: CASSSRDRDYEQYF; clone size: -; J gene: TRBJ2-7; V gene: TRBV13; CDR3 length: 14; D gene: -